This entry features one TCR beta chain sequence. What it recognizes is unknown. It was with 60 Vbeta and 13 Jbeta primers that the PCR ran. Sequencing was performed with immunoSEQ multiplex PCR; in TCRdb, only in-frame clones are kept and a portion is missing. The data hold about 160,000 clones, with around 70% observed a single time. Germline CDR1 is MNHNS and CDR2 is SASEGT. The germline V and J ends were trimmed by 7 bases and 8 bases, with 18 bases remaining between them. The CDR3 sequence is 15 residues long. The data stem from a study of cytomegalovirus exposure and HLA in healthy donors. Study-wide results and limits: In an earlier analysis, about 87% or about 30%: the productive usage of most TCR beta V segments. Analysis performed later found about 18,000 TCR beta sequences associated with HLA alleles at 0.05 false discovery rate.

This sequence originates from a man in his late teens or twenties in good health and CMV-seropositive. V and J are TRBV6-1 and TRBJ1-6; D may be TRBD1 (5 bases). Source material: PBMCs. The CDR3 loop reads CASTRQSSYDSPLHF. DNA for the CDR3: TGTGCCAGCACGAGACAGTCCTCCTACGATTCACCCCTCCACTTT.